Shown below are 13 T cell receptor beta chains from a single sample sequenced in a study of OX40 agonist ivuxolimab in advanced cancers. Generated by immunoSEQ multiplex PCR, the TCRdb table keeps only in-frame clones and is missing some. The table has over 40,000 clones, approximately 88% seen once. The sequencing used CD4+ or CD8+ T cells sorted from blood, collected in a trial of the OX40 agonist ivuxolimab. The origin of the receptors is an adult with an advanced solid tumor such as melanoma, head and neck, liver or kidney cancer.

This rearrangement joins TRBV19 to TRBJ1-2; TRBD1 might be the D (5 bases). Per the germline V gene, CDR1 is LNHDA and CDR2 is SQIVND (reference sequence). The CDR3 runs 16 residues. Trimming took 2 bases from V and 3 from J, leaving 16 bases between them. CDR3 region: CASSISQGPRDYGYTF. Written as DNA, the CDR3 is TGTGCCAGTAGTATATCCCAGGGCCCCAGAGACTATGGCTACACCTTC.

J is TRBJ2-3 and V is TRBV11-2; either TRBD1 or TRBD2 may supply D (5 bases each). Germline V lookup: CDR1 SGHAT, CDR2 FQNNGV. The CDR3 totals 15 residues. V dropped 5 bases and J dropped 0 bases, with 12 bases sitting between them. CDR3: CASSLGASSTDTQYF. For the CDR3, the DNA is TGTGCCAGCAGCCTCGGGGCTTCTAGCACAGATACGCAGTATTTT.

Comment on this clone: Other DNA sequences within the sample encode an identical CDR3. The chain employs TRBV5-1 and TRBJ1-3, with D hard to call. Deletions cut 0 bases from V and 1 base from J, with 5 bases between. The CDR3 totals 14 residues. Per the germline V gene, CDR1 is SGHRS and CDR2 is YFSETQ. The CDR3 spells CASSLGQSGNTIYF. In nucleotides, the CDR3 is TGCGCCAGCAGCTTGGGGCAGTCTGGAAACACCATATATTTT. Based on the CDR3 plus reference TRBV5-1 and TRBJ1-3, the full variable domain is KAGVTQTPRYLIKTRGQQVTLSCSPISGHRSVSWYQQTPGQGLQFLFEYFSETQRNKGNFPGRFSGRQFSNSRSEMNVSTLELGDSALYLCASSLGQSGNTIYFGEGSWLTVV.

The CDR3 region is CASSLSGGYNEQFF. CDR3 in DNA: TGTGCCAGCAGCCTGAGCGGAGGGTACAATGAGCAGTTCTTC. The chain links TRBV14 to TRBJ2-1, with D perhaps matching TRBD2 (6 bases). Germline V CDR1 and CDR2: SGHDN, FVKESK. The CDR3 is made up of 14 amino acids. V was shortened by 4 bases and J by 4 bases, with 11 bases between the two germline ends.

The chain couples TRBV19 to TRBJ2-1; D ambiguous. CDR3 length: 13 amino acids. Trimming stripped 4 bases from V and 6 bases from J, with 10 bases between. The germline CDR1 and CDR2 sequences are LNHDA and SQIVND (reference sequence). As DNA, the CDR3 is TGTGCCAGTAGTAGCGCCTCGGGCAATGAGCAGTTCTTC. This codes for CASSSASGNEQFF.

The chain links TRBV5-4 to TRBJ2-2; D not resolved. CDR1 and CDR2 (germline): SGHNT, YYREEE (reference sequence). Deletions cut 4 bases from V and 0 bases from J, with 10 bases between. This CDR3 is 15 amino acids long. The DNA of the CDR3 is TGTGCCAGCAGCCCTGGCAGAGCGAACACCGGGGAGCTGTTTTTT. This codes for CASSPGRANTGELFF.

The chain joins TRBV7-9 to TRBJ1-2; the D is unclear. CDR1 and CDR2 from the germline V gene are SEHNR and FQNEAQ (reference sequence). The CDR3 spans 13 residues. V lost 4 bases to trimming and J lost 1 base, with 7 bases between them. CDR3 sequence (DNA): TGTGCCAGCAGCTGGACGGTTAACTATGGCTACACCTTC. Translating gives CASSWTVNYGYTF.

The sample holds a few counts of this clone. This chain links TRBV5-1 with TRBJ2-3; D not certain. Trimming stripped 4 bases from V and 2 bases from J, with 14 bases between. The V gene's germline CDR1 is SGHRS and CDR2 YFSETQ. There are 15 residues in the CDR3. The DNA of the CDR3 is TGCGCCAGCAGCCCAACTGGATTCCTCACAGATACGCAGTATTTT. Encoded protein: CASSPTGFLTDTQYF.

DNA of the CDR3: TGTGCCAGCAGCGTAGGGGCAGGACTAATAGTGGCCCAGTACTTC. Residues: CASSVGAGLIVAQYF. This chain joins TRBV9 and TRBJ2-5, with D possibly being TRBD2 (6 bases). CDR1 is SGDLS, CDR2 YYNGEE, per germline. The CDR3 spans 15 residues. With 0 bases removed from V and 9 bases from J, the gap between germline ends came to 18 bases.

This clone was counted once. V usage is TRBV5-6 and J usage is TRBJ1-5, with D perhaps TRBD1 (5 bases). Per the germline V gene, CDR1 is SGHDT and CDR2 is YYEEEE. Deletions cut 3 bases from V and 5 bases from J, with 12 bases between. The length of the CDR3 is 14 residues. For the CDR3, the DNA is TGTGCCAGCAGCTGGGGACCGGCGGATCAGCCCCAGCATTTT. As protein: CASSWGPADQPQHF.

The V call is TRBV29-1, the J call TRBJ2-1; no clear D. V was cut by 3 bases and J by 9 bases, with 15 bases left in between. CDR1 and CDR2 (germline): SQVTM, ANQGSEA. This CDR3 is 13 amino acids long. In DNA form, the CDR3 reads TGCAGCGTTGAGGGCAACCACGCCGGTGAGCAGTTCTTC. Protein product: CSVEGNHAGEQFF.

This chain connects TRBV7-9 to TRBJ2-7; weak D call: TRBD1 (6 bases). The germline V and J ends were trimmed by 5 bases and 3 bases, with 20 bases remaining between them. This CDR3 has 16 residues. The germline V gene encodes CDR1 SEHNR and CDR2 FQNEAQ (reference sequence). CDR3 protein: CASSPLGGTRGYEQYF. Here the CDR3 DNA reads TGTGCCAGCAGCCCCCTAGGTGGGACAAGGGGCTACGAGCAGTACTTC. Full variable domain (outside the CDR3, taken from reference TRBV7-9 and TRBJ2-7): DTGVSQNPRHKITKRGQNVTFRCDPISEHNRLYWYRQTLGQGPEFLTYFQNEAQLEKSRLLSDRFSAERPKGSFSTLEIQRTEQGDSAMYLCASSPLGGTRGYEQYFGPGTRLTVT.

In its sample, this clone was seen once. The chain joins TRBV6-4 to TRBJ2-3, with D maybe TRBD2 (6 bases). Trimming stripped 1 base from V and 2 bases from J, with 10 bases between. The CDR3 runs to 15 residues. From germline, CDR1 is MRHNA and CDR2 SNTAGT. The CDR3 loop reads CASSDLSGPTDTQYF. The CDR3 bases are TGTGCCAGCAGTGACTTGAGCGGGCCCACAGATACGCAGTATTTT.